Each of the 27 T cell receptor beta chains below was sequenced from the same sample in a study of blood T cell repertoires in COVID-19. The data were produced by immunoSEQ multiplex PCR, yet TCRdb's version contains in-frame clones alone and is incomplete. Altogether a few hundred thousand clones are present, under 90% being singletons, with the ten largest covering 0.85% to 1%. The specimen was peripheral blood. All receptors derive from a woman between 35 and 50 years old who had recovered from COVID-19.

The chain has TRBV11-2 and TRBJ2-2, with 7 bases that match TRBD1. This CDR3 has 16 residues. Germline CDR1 reads SGHAT; CDR2 reads FQNNGV. The ends lost 4 bases at V and 7 bases at J; junction bases unmatched: 12. DNA for the CDR3: TGTGCCAGCAGCTACCTGGGACAGCCAAGCGGCGGGGAGCTGTTTTTT. Translation gives CASSYLGQPSGGELFF.

The chain combines TRBV4-1 with TRBJ1-5; D not certain. CDR1 is MGHRA and CDR2 is YSYEKL in the germline V gene. The CDR3 spans 13 residues. Trimming took off 1 base at V and 5 bases at J, with 6 bases between the two ends. CDR3 in amino acids: CASSQGPYQPQHF. The DNA for the CDR3 is TGCGCCAGCAGCCAAGGTCCTTATCAGCCCCAGCATTTT.

The table lists this clone with a few counts. The chain has TRBV10-1 and TRBJ2-1; 9 bases are shared with TRBD2. V trimming: 4 bases; J trimming: 0 bases; junction bases outside the gene matches: 4. The CDR3 contains 16 residues. The V gene's germline CDR1 is WNHNN and CDR2 SYGVQD (reference sequence). This CDR3 reads CASSGAAGGSYNEQFF. The CDR3 DNA is TGCGCCAGCAGTGGGGCAGCGGGAGGCTCCTACAATGAGCAGTTCTTC.

The chain recombines TRBV18 with TRBJ1-2; weak D call: TRBD1 (5 bases). The CDR3 sequence is 14 residues long. Trimming took off 0 bases at V and 8 bases at J, with 13 bases between the two ends. Germline-derived CDR1 and CDR2 are KGHSH and LQKENI. As DNA, the CDR3 is TGTGCCAGCTCACCACCGGCTCAGGGTAACGGCTACACCTTC. Protein: CASSPPAQGNGYTF.

The rearrangement joins TRBV10-3 to TRBJ2-7; no definite D call. Germline-derived CDR1 and CDR2 are ENHRY and SYGVKD. The CDR3 spans 14 residues. Between the trimmed V and J ends, which lost 8 bases and 3 bases, there was a span of 17 bases. The CDR3 sequence is CAIGVEKAVYEQYF. The CDR3 region has the DNA TGTGCCATCGGAGTAGAAAAGGCCGTCTACGAGCAGTACTTC.

The V call is TRBV4-1, the J call TRBJ2-5, with TRBD1 as a possible D gene (5 bases). CDR1 is MGHRA, CDR2 YSYEKL, per germline. Between the trimmed V and J ends, which lost 0 bases and 2 bases, there was a span of 7 bases. The length of the CDR3 is 14 residues. Here the CDR3 DNA reads TGCGCCAGCAGCCAAGAAGACAGACAAGAGACCCAGTACTTC. This codes for CASSQEDRQETQYF.

V is TRBV10-3 and J is TRBJ2-2; 9 nucleotides match TRBD2. Trimming took 6 bases from V and 3 from J; bases not matched to a gene: 5. Germline V lookup: CDR1 ENHRY, CDR2 SYGVKD. The CDR3 length is 15 residues. DNA of the CDR3: TGTGCCATCAGGGGACTAGCAGACGACACCGGGGAGCTGTTTTTT. Translated: CAIRGLADDTGELFF.

The rearrangement joins TRBV9 to TRBJ2-1, with 9 bases identical to TRBD2. This CDR3 region has 16 residues. After removal of 0 bases from V and 2 bases from J, the junction contained 3 bases not matched to a gene. CDR1 and CDR2 (germline): SGDLS, YYNGEE. The DNA of the CDR3 is TGTGCCAGCAGCGTAGTAGGCGGGAGGGCCTACAATGAGCAGTTCTTC. It translates to CASSVVGGRAYNEQFF.

V and J are TRBV4-1 and TRBJ2-3; TRBD2 matches 7 bases. The CDR3 totals 17 residues. Germline-derived CDR1 and CDR2 are MGHRA and YSYEKL. J was trimmed by 6 bases and V by 0 bases; bases with no gene match: 12. The CDR3 sequence is CASSQDPPAGDMDTQYF. DNA of the CDR3: TGCGCCAGCAGCCAAGATCCTCCGGCGGGAGACATGGATACGCAGTATTTT.

In its sample, this clone was seen once. The V call is TRBV11-1, the J call TRBJ2-1; 10 bases align to TRBD2. The CDR3 is 15 residues long. Germline assignment: CDR1 SGHAT and CDR2 FQDESV (reference sequence). V was clipped by 0 bases and J by 9 bases; unmatched bases: 5. This CDR3 is CASSLASGRAGEQFF. CDR3 sequence (DNA): TGTGCCAGCAGCTTAGCCAGCGGGAGGGCAGGTGAGCAGTTCTTC.

This clone was detected once. The chain's CDR3 is CASSISDYGYTF. Written as DNA, the CDR3 is TGTGCCAGCTCAATTAGCGACTATGGCTACACCTTC. This chain joins TRBV18 and TRBJ1-2; the D is unclear. V was clipped by 5 bases and J by 3 bases, with 7 bases between them. Germline V gene sequence: CDR1 KGHSH, CDR2 LQKENI. CDR3 size: 12 residues.

The chain links TRBV6-5 to TRBJ2-6; no definite D call. V lost 2 bases and J 8 bases, leaving 13 bases between the germline ends. This CDR3 contains 15 residues. Germline lookup yields CDR1 MNHEY and CDR2 SVGAGI. The CDR3 DNA sequence: TGTGCCAGCAGTTACGGGCAGAGCCCCCCCAACGTCCTGACTTTC. It is translated as CASSYGQSPPNVLTF.

Here the CDR3 DNA reads TGCAGTGCTAGTCCCCAGGCCTATGGCTACACCTTC. The encoded protein is CSASPQAYGYTF. This sequence joins TRBV20-1 and TRBJ1-2; no clear D gene. Trimming pared 3 bases from V and 4 bases from J, leaving 9 bases between. The CDR3 has 12 amino acids. Germline CDR1 DFQATT, CDR2 SNEGSKA (reference sequence).

This chain connects TRBV10-3 to TRBJ1-5, with D possibly matching TRBD1 (6 bases). V was clipped by 7 bases and J by 7 bases, with 17 bases between them. This CDR3 spans 14 amino acids. Germline-derived CDR1 and CDR2 are ENHRY and SYGVKD. CDR3 amino acids: CAITGGAPGQPQHF. Written as DNA, the CDR3 is TGTGCCATCACGGGGGGGGCTCCCGGGCAGCCCCAGCATTTT.

The gene calls are TRBV27 and TRBJ1-3, with D possibly TRBD1 on 5 matching bases. CDR1 MNHEY and CDR2 SMNVEV come from the germline V gene (reference sequence). The CDR3 is made up of 15 amino acids. The ends were cut back, 6 bases at V and 0 bases at J, with 12 bases in the middle. The CDR3 region is CASSNTGASGNTIYF. CDR3 coding DNA: TGTGCCAGCAGCAATACAGGAGCCTCTGGAAACACCATATATTTT.

The chain recombines TRBV6-6 with TRBJ2-7; D is possibly TRBD2 (5 bases). Looked up from germline, CDR1 is MNHNY and CDR2 is SVGAGI (reference sequence). The CDR3 loop spans 13 amino acids. V lost 0 bases to trimming and J lost 12 bases, with 15 bases between them. The CDR3 loop is CASSYSIGEPPYF. The DNA of the CDR3 is TGTGCCAGCAGTTACTCGATCGGGGAACCCCCGTACTTC.

The chain carries TRBV6-9 and TRBJ2-1, with TRBD2 matching 8 bases. There are 14 residues in the CDR3. Germline CDR1 MNHGY, CDR2 SVAAGI. Trimming took 6 bases from V and 4 from J; bases not matched to a gene: 5. CDR3 DNA: TGTGCCAGCAGACCGGGACTAGGGTACAATGAGCAGTTCTTC. Translated: CASRPGLGYNEQFF.

The gene calls are TRBV9 and TRBJ1-1; no firm D call. V was cut by 0 bases and J by 1 base, with 7 bases left in between. The V gene's germline CDR1 is SGDLS and CDR2 YYNGEE. The CDR3 sequence is 14 residues long. As DNA, the CDR3 is TGTGCCAGCAGCGTAGCATGGCAGAACACTGAAGCTTTCTTT. This codes for CASSVAWQNTEAFF.

V is TRBV2 and J is TRBJ2-2; weak D call: TRBD1 (8 bases). Trimming cost V 4 bases and J 5 bases, with 11 bases left between them. There are 14 residues in the CDR3. Germline V gene data show CDR1 as SNHLY and CDR2 as FYNNEI. CDR3 in DNA: TGTGCCAGCAGTGCACAGGGGGGGACCGGGGAGCTGTTTTTT. Encoded protein: CASSAQGGTGELFF. Full variable domain (rest looked up from reference TRBV2 and TRBJ2-2): EPEVTQTPSHQVTQMGQEVILRCVPISNHLYFYWYRQILGQKVEFLVSFYNNEISEKSEIFDDQFSVERPDGSNFTLKIRSTKLEDSAMYFCASSAQGGTGELFFGEGSRLTVL.

The genes are TRBV7-3 and TRBJ2-3; 13 bases line up with TRBD2. The CDR3 is made up of 16 amino acids. V was clipped by 4 bases and J by 6 bases; unmatched bases: 7. Germline V gene sequence: CDR1 SGHTA, CDR2 FQGTGA. The CDR3 nucleotides are TGTGCCAGCAGCTCGAGGACTAGCGGGAGCGCCGATACGCAGTATTTT. Encoded protein: CASSSRTSGSADTQYF.

This sequence joins TRBV6-5 and TRBJ2-7; TRBD1 might be the D (5 bases). V was trimmed by 7 bases and J by 3 bases, leaving 19 bases between them. The CDR3 totals 15 residues. Germline lookup yields CDR1 MNHEY and CDR2 SVGAGI. The CDR3, as DNA: TGTGCCAGCAAAGTTCGTTGGACAACCGACTACGAGCAGTACTTC. Its protein is CASKVRWTTDYEQYF.

This chain uses TRBV29-1 with TRBJ2-7; D uncertain. Germline loops: CDR1 SQVTM, CDR2 ANQGSEA. The CDR3 contains 11 residues. Trimming shortened V by 3 bases and J by 9 bases, and 12 bases separated the two germline ends. The CDR3 loop reads CSVDVNTVQYF. CDR3 bases: TGCAGCGTTGATGTCAATACTGTGCAGTACTTC.

The chain couples TRBV28 to TRBJ2-1; perhaps TRBD2 as D (6 bases). V lost 3 bases, J lost 0 bases, and 12 bases lay in between. Germline V CDR1 and CDR2: MDHEN, SYDVKM. The CDR3 is made up of 16 amino acids. This CDR3 reads CASSFFWRGSYNEQFF. The CDR3 DNA reads as TGTGCCAGCAGTTTCTTTTGGCGGGGCTCCTACAATGAGCAGTTCTTC.

The chain is built from TRBV30 and TRBJ2-6, with 9 bases matching TRBD1. The CDR3 has 17 residues. After removal of 3 bases from V and 0 bases from J, the junction contained 6 bases not matched to a gene. The germline gives CDR1 GTSNPN, CDR2 SVGIG (reference sequence). The CDR3: CAWRTGQGFSGANVLTF. Here the CDR3 DNA reads TGTGCCTGGAGAACGGGACAGGGATTCTCTGGGGCCAACGTCCTGACTTTC.

CDR3 DNA sequence: TGTGCCAGCAGGGGACAGGGGTTAGGCTACACCTTC. As protein: CASRGQGLGYTF. The rearrangement uses TRBV27 and TRBJ1-2, with 10 bases aligning to TRBD1. V dropped 6 bases and J dropped 8; count of bases not matched to a gene: 3. The CDR3 totals 12 residues. The germline CDR1 and CDR2 sequences are MNHEY and SMNVEV (reference sequence).

This sequence joins TRBV5-1 and TRBJ2-3; 7 bases fit TRBD2. Germline assignment: CDR1 SGHRS and CDR2 YFSETQ. The CDR3 is 15 residues long. V was pared by 3 bases and J by 4 bases, with 8 bases of the junction left unmatched. The CDR3 DNA follows: TGCGCCAGCAGCTCAGGACTAGATAACCCAGATACGCAGTATTTT. Residues: CASSSGLDNPDTQYF.

V and J are TRBV10-3 and TRBJ2-3; D might be TRBD1 (5 bases). The CDR3 is 14 amino acids. V lost 5 bases and J 5 bases, leaving 14 bases between the germline ends. Germline V gene lookup returns CDR1 ENHRY and CDR2 SYGVKD. CDR3 nucleotides: TGTGCCATCAGTAGGGCAGGGCCGATAGATACGCAGTATTTT. This sequence encodes CAISRAGPIDTQYF.